This TCR beta chain was recorded in a study of T cell changes during pregnancy in multiple sclerosis. Profiling relied on immunoSEQ multiplex PCR, and the TCRdb table lists in-frame clones only, not all of them. The profile shows about 92,000 clones, about 92% of them singletons. With 5 bases clipped from V and 0 bases from J, the junction kept 5 bases outside the gene matches. The CDR3 loop spans 15 amino acids. CDR1 SGHTA and CDR2 FQGNSA come from the germline V gene. The specimen was peripheral blood, collected in the first trimester of pregnancy. The chain employs TRBV7-2 and TRBJ2-3; 7 nucleotides match TRBD1. The clonotype comes from a female donor with multiple sclerosis, enrolled in a pregnancy study. The CDR3 reads CASSLQGSSTDTQYF. As DNA, the CDR3 is TGTGCCAGCAGCCTACAGGGGTCTAGCACAGATACGCAGTATTTT.